In this sample, the clone carrying this TCR beta chain is medium-sized. TCR beta CDR3 was amplified by multiplex PCR using 32 V and 13 J primers. MiXCR, applied by TCRdb to the multiplex PCR reads, yields one record per CDR3 protein. The sample lists about 2,000 distinct CDR3 sequences, around 25% occurring once. The data were obtained in a study of immune heterogeneity within non-small cell lung tumors. The authors used around 590 ng of bulk tumor genomic DNA per sample as template. Collection of several biopsies per primary tumor, spaced far apart, took place during surgery. These patients got curative surgery after being newly diagnosed with untreated non-small cell lung cancer. Trimming removed 1 base from V and 1 base from J, with 13 bases in between. The germline CDR1 and CDR2 sequences are GTSNPN and SVGIG (reference sequence). CDR3 length equals 15 residues.

The specimen was lung tumor tissue. The rearrangement joins TRBV30 to TRBJ1-2, with a possible D match to TRBD1 (6 bases). The sequence was obtained from a woman in her fifties or sixties with non-small cell lung cancer. This CDR3 reads CAWSAAGGNNYGYTF. In DNA, the CDR3 is TGTGCCTGGAGTGCCGCGGGGGGCAATAACTATGGCTACACCTTC.